What follows are 18 T cell receptor beta chains derived from one specimen sequenced in a study of graft-versus-host responses after intestinal transplantation. Repertoires were generated with immunoSEQ multiplex PCR, while TCRdb's copy carries only in-frame clones and drops some. Of approximately 16,000 clones listed, about two thirds are singletons. Intraepithelial lymphocytes and lamina propria lymphocytes were released through processing of graft tissue. Source: ileum tissue, taken 650 to 700 days after intestinal transplantation. These receptor sequences come from a human patient who received an intestinal transplant, so some T cells may come from the graft donor.

This clone was recorded once. V is TRBV7-9 and J is TRBJ2-7; 7 positions match TRBD1. This CDR3 is built from 13 residues. CDR1 SEHNR and CDR2 FQNEAQ come from the germline V gene (reference sequence). Trimming removed 2 bases from V and 6 bases from J; junction bases left unmatched: 4. CDR3 protein: CASSLPTGFEQYF. CDR3 nucleotide sequence: TGTGCCAGCAGCTTACCGACAGGGTTCGAGCAGTACTTC.

The genes are TRBV6-1 and TRBJ1-3; D remains unclear. The V gene's germline CDR1 is MNHNS and CDR2 SASEGT. This CDR3 spans 15 amino acids. V lost 1 base and J lost 5, with 12 bases in between. The CDR3 nucleotides read TGTGCCAGCAGTGAAGTGCGGGGTTTGAGAAACACCATATATTTT. Translated: CASSEVRGLRNTIYF.

The chain uses TRBV2 and TRBJ1-2; D perhaps matches TRBD1 (5 bases). The CDR3 length is 13 residues. Trimming left V 6 bases short and J 8 bases short, with 16 bases between. Germline CDR1 is SNHLY and CDR2 is FYNNEI. The CDR3 nucleotides are TGTGCCAGCAGCGCGGGAAGGGGCGGCGGCTACACCTTC. Amino acids: CASSAGRGGGYTF.

This clone was recorded a few times. The DNA for the CDR3 is TGCAGCGGGGCAGTTGATTGGAACACCGGGGAGCTGTTTTTT. Translating it yields CSGAVDWNTGELFF. The chain carries TRBV29-1 and TRBJ2-2, with no clear D. Between the trimmed V and J ends, which lost 7 bases and 1 base, there was a span of 13 bases. CDR3 size: 14 residues. Looked up from germline, CDR1 is SQVTM and CDR2 is ANQGSEA.

The rearrangement joins TRBV9 to TRBJ2-3; D might be TRBD1 (5 bases). The CDR3 spans 15 residues. Germline V gives CDR1 SGDLS, CDR2 YYNGEE. Trimming took off 1 base at V and 5 bases at J, with 14 bases between the two ends. CDR3 DNA: TGTGCCAGCAGCGTACAAGGGGCCCGCGGAGATACGCAGTATTTT. It is translated as CASSVQGARGDTQYF.

This clone was counted once. V and J are TRBV11-2 and TRBJ1-6, with 10 nucleotides matching TRBD1. This CDR3 comprises 14 residues. Germline CDR1 and CDR2: SGHAT and FQNNGV. The J segment lost 14 bases and the V segment lost 6 bases, leaving 10 bases of the junction unmatched. The CDR3 DNA is TGTGCCAGCAGAGACGGGACAGGGGCGGCAACCCTCCACTTT. Protein sequence: CASRDGTGAATLHF.

In regard to this clone: The same CDR3 can be traced to other DNA sequences in this sample. The chain carries TRBV5-6 and TRBJ2-7, with 7 bases aligning to TRBD1. The CDR3 length is 14 residues. CDR1 and CDR2 (germline): SGHDT, YYEEEE. V lost 0 bases to trimming and J lost 1 base; unmatched junction nucleotides: 1. The CDR3 is CASSLGQGSYEQYF. CDR3 nucleotides: TGTGCCAGCAGCTTGGGACAGGGATCCTACGAGCAGTACTTC. Based on the CDR3 plus reference TRBV5-6 and TRBJ2-7, the full variable domain is DAGVTQSPTHLIKTRGQQVTLRCSPKSGHDTVSWYQQALGQGPQFIFQYYEEEERQRGNFPDRFSGHQFPNYSSELNVNALLLGDSALYLCASSLGQGSYEQYFGPGTRLTVT.

The CDR3 region has the DNA TGTGCCAGCAGCTTAATTCAGGGTAATGGCTACACCTTC. Its protein product is CASSLIQGNGYTF. The chain couples TRBV11-3 to TRBJ1-2, with D maybe TRBD1 (5 bases). The CDR3 is 13 amino acids. V shed 2 bases and J shed 6 bases, with 10 bases lying between them. Per germline, CDR1 SGHNT and CDR2 YENEEA.

This clone was observed a handful of times. The chain links TRBV30 to TRBJ1-2; the D is unclear. V lost 3 bases and J 1 base, leaving 18 bases between the germline ends. Germline CDR1 GTSNPN, CDR2 SVGIG (reference sequence). This CDR3 comprises 16 residues. CDR3 coding DNA: TGTGCCTGGAGGGACCCTGTTGCAGGACTTAACTATGGCTACACCTTC. Amino acids: CAWRDPVAGLNYGYTF.

V is TRBV29-1 and J is TRBJ1-6; D unresolved. Germline CDR1 and CDR2: SQVTM and ANQGSEA. This CDR3 spans 13 amino acids. CDR3 loop: CTLQAPPGSPLHF. CDR3 coding DNA: TGCACCCTTCAAGCCCCCCCTGGTTCACCCCTCCACTTT.

This clone appeared a few times. The chain combines TRBV10-3 with TRBJ2-1, with 15 bases fitting TRBD2. Germline CDR1 and CDR2: ENHRY and SYGVKD. CDR3 length equals 15 residues. With 4 bases clipped from V and 8 bases from J, the junction kept 3 bases outside the gene matches. The chain's CDR3 is CAISGGLAGGDEQFF. DNA of the CDR3: TGTGCCATCAGTGGGGGACTAGCGGGGGGCGATGAGCAGTTCTTC.

This clone was recorded only once. The chain recombines TRBV9 with TRBJ2-7; 7 nucleotides line up with TRBD2. The CDR3 covers 16 residues. With 1 base clipped from V and 1 base from J, the junction kept 8 bases outside the gene matches. The germline V gene encodes CDR1 SGDLS and CDR2 YYNGEE. CDR3 loop: CASSVLRWGGSYEQYF. As DNA, the CDR3 is TGTGCCAGCAGCGTACTAAGGTGGGGGGGGTCCTACGAGCAGTACTTC.

V and J are TRBV27 and TRBJ1-5, with D possibly being TRBD1 (6 bases). The germline V gene has CDR1 MNHEY and CDR2 SMNVEV (reference sequence). The V and J ends lost 3 bases and 1 base respectively, with 7 bases between them. The CDR3 totals 14 residues. CDR3 sequence reads: CASSFTGSNQPQHF. In DNA, the CDR3 is TGTGCCAGCAGTTTCACAGGGAGCAATCAGCCCCAGCATTTT.

The CDR3: CASSSLSTNEKLFF. The DNA of the CDR3 is TGTGCCAGCAGCTCCTTATCAACTAATGAAAAACTGTTTTTT. This chain connects TRBV7-2 to TRBJ1-4; no clear D. The germline gives CDR1 SGHTA, CDR2 FQGNSA. This CDR3 has 14 amino acids. The V end lost 4 bases, the J end lost 0 bases, and 6 bases lay between the germline ends.

This clone appeared a single time. The rearrangement uses TRBV7-9 and TRBJ2-7, with TRBD1 matching over 9 bases. CDR1 and CDR2 (germline): SEHNR, FQNEAQ (reference sequence). The length of the CDR3 is 16 residues. V trimming: 7 bases; J trimming: 6 bases; junction bases outside the gene matches: 16. The DNA for the CDR3 is TGTGCCAGCACCTTCTTCTCCGGGACAGGGCCCACCGAGCAGTACTTC. The encoded protein is CASTFFSGTGPTEQYF. The complete variable domain, with remaining parts taken from reference TRBV7-9 and TRBJ2-7, reads DTGVSQNPRHKITKRGQNVTFRCDPISEHNRLYWYRQTLGQGPEFLTYFQNEAQLEKSRLLSDRFSAERPKGSFSTLEIQRTEQGDSAMYLCASTFFSGTGPTEQYFGPGTRLTVT.

The V call is TRBV5-1, the J call TRBJ2-7, with 8 bases identical to TRBD1. After removal of 1 base from V and 2 bases from J, the junction contained 8 bases not matched to a gene. Germline V gene data show CDR1 as SGHRS and CDR2 as YFSETQ. CDR3 length: 16 residues. This CDR3 reads CASSLLDGTGPYEQYF. Here the CDR3 DNA reads TGCGCCAGCAGCTTGCTAGACGGGACAGGACCCTACGAGCAGTACTTC.

The chain uses TRBV7-2 and TRBJ1-1; D is unclear. Germline V gene data show CDR1 as SGHTA and CDR2 as FQGNSA. CDR3 size: 15 residues. V was trimmed by 4 bases and J by 1 base, leaving 13 bases between them. CDR3 residues: CASSSRAGQNTEAFF. The CDR3 coding sequence is TGTGCCAGCAGCTCGAGGGCTGGGCAGAACACTGAAGCTTTCTTT.

The chain is built from TRBV27 and TRBJ1-6; D uncertain. The CDR3 spans 18 residues. Trimming left V 5 bases short and J 4 bases short, with 21 bases between. The germline V gene has CDR1 MNHEY and CDR2 SMNVEV (reference sequence). The CDR3: CASSPLTGGEAYNSPLHF. DNA for the CDR3: TGTGCCAGCAGTCCCCTAACTGGAGGAGAGGCTTATAATTCACCCCTCCACTTT.